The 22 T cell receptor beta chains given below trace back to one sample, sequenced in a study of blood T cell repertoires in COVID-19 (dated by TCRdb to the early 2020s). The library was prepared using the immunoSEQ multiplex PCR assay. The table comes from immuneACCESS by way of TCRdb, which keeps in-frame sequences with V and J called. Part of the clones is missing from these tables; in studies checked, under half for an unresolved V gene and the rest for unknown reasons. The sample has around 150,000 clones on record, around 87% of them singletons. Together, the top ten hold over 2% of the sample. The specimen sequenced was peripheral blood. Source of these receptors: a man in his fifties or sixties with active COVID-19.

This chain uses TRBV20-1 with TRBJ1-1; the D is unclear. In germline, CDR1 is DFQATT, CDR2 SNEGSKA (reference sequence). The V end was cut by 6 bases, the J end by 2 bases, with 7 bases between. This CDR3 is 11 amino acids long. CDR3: CSAGSNTEAFF. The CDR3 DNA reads TGCAGTGCCGGGTCCAACACTGAAGCTTTCTTT.

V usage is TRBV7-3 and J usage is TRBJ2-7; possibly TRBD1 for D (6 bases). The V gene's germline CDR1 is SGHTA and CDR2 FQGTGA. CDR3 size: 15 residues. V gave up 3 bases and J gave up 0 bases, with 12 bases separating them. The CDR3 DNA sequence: TGTGCCAGCAGCTTGGCCGGGACACCCTCCTACGAGCAGTACTTC. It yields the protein CASSLAGTPSYEQYF.

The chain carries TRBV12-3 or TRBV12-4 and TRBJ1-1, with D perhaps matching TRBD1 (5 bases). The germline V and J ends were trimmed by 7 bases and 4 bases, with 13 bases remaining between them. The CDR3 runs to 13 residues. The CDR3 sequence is CASTLGHGTEAFF. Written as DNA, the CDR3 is TGTGCCAGCACTCTTGGACACGGCACTGAAGCTTTCTTT.

The chain's CDR3 is CASSTGSQETQYF. The CDR3 DNA sequence: TGTGCCAGCAGCACGGGGAGCCAAGAGACCCAGTACTTC. The chain links TRBV7-2 to TRBJ2-5, with a tentative D call TRBD2 (5 bases). The V end lost 5 bases, the J end lost 1 base, and 8 bases lay between the germline ends. Germline loops: CDR1 SGHTA, CDR2 FQGNSA. The CDR3 consists of 13 residues.

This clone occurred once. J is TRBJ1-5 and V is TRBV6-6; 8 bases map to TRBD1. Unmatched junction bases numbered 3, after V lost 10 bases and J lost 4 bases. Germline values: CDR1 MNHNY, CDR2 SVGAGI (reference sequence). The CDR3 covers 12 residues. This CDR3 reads CATGQGNQPQHF. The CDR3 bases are TGTGCCACCGGACAGGGTAATCAGCCCCAGCATTTT.

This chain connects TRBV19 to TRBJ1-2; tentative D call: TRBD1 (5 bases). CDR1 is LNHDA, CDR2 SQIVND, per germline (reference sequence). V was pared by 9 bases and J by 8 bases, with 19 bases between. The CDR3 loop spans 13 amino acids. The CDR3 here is CASSNLRDRGYTF. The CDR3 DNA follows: TGTGCCAGCTCCAACCTCAGGGATAGAGGCTACACCTTC.

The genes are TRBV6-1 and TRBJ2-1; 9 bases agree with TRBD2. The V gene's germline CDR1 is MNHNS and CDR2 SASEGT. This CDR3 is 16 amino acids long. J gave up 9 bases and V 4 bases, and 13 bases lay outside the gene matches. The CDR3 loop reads CASSARGGATRGEQFF. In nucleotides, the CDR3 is TGTGCCAGCAGTGCTCGCGGGGGGGCCACCAGAGGTGAGCAGTTCTTC.

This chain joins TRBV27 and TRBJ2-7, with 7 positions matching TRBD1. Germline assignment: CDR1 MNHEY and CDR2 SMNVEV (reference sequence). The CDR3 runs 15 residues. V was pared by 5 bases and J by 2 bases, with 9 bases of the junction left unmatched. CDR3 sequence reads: CASSPGTADPYEQYF. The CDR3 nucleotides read TGTGCCAGCAGTCCCGGGACAGCCGATCCCTACGAGCAGTACTTC.

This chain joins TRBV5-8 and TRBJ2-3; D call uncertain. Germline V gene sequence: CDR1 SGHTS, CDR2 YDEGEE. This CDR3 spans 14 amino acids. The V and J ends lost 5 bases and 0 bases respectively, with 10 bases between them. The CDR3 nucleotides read TGTGCCAGCAGGCCCCGACTTAGCACAGATACGCAGTATTTT. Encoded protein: CASRPRLSTDTQYF.

Written as DNA, the CDR3 is TGTGCCAGCAGACCACCCCGGGGGAACACCGGGGAGCTGTTTTTT. This encodes CASRPPRGNTGELFF. The rearrangement uses TRBV6-5 and TRBJ2-2; TRBD2 is a possible D gene (5 bases). Germline V gives CDR1 MNHEY, CDR2 SVGAGI. CDR3 size: 15 residues. Trimming shortened V by 6 bases and J by 1 base, and 12 bases separated the two germline ends.

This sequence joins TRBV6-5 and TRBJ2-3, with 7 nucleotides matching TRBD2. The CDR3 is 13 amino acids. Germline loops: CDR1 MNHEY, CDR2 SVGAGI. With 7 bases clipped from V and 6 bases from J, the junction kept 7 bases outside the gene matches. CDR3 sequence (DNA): TGTGCCAGCACCAAGCGGGGTGCGGATACGCAGTATTTT. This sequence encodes CASTKRGADTQYF.

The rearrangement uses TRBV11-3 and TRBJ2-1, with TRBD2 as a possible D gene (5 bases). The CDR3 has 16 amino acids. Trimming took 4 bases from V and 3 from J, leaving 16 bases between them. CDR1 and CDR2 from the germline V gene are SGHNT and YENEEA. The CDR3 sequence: CASSSTGSEIYNEQFF. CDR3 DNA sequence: TGTGCCAGCAGCTCTACGGGGAGCGAAATCTACAATGAGCAGTTCTTC.

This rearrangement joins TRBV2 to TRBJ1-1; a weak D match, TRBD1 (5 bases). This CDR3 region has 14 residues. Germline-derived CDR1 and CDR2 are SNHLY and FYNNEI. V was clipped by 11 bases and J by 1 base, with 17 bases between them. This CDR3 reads CASKGSGGNTEAFF. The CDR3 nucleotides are TGTGCCTCCAAGGGGTCAGGTGGGAACACTGAAGCTTTCTTT.

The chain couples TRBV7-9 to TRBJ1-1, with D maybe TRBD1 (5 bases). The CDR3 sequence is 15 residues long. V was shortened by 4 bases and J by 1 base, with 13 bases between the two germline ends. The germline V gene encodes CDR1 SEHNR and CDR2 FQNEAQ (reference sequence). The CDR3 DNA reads TGTGCCAGCAGCTACCCGACAGCGACGAACACTGAAGCTTTCTTT. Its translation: CASSYPTATNTEAFF.

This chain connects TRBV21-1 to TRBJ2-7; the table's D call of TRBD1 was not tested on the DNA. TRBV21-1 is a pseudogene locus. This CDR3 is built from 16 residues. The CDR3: CASSTTAGQDSYEQYF. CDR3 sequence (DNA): TGTGCCAGCAGCACAACCGCCGGACAGGACAGCTACGAGCAGTACTTC.

The CDR3 coding sequence is TGTGCCAGCAGCGGCCTTGTGACTAGCTTTAGGTACAATGAGCAGTTCTTC. It codes for CASSGLVTSFRYNEQFF. V usage is TRBV11-2 and J usage is TRBJ2-1; TRBD2 aligns across 7 bases. Germline CDR1 and CDR2: SGHAT and FQNNGV. The V gene end was trimmed by 5 bases and the J gene end by 4 bases; junction bases not matched to a gene: 14. CDR3 size: 17 residues.

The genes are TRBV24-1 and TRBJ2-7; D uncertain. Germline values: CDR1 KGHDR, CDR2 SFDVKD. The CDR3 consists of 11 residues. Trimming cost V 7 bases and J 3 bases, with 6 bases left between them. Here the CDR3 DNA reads TGTGCCACCAGCCTGTACTACGAGCAGTACTTC. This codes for CATSLYYEQYF.

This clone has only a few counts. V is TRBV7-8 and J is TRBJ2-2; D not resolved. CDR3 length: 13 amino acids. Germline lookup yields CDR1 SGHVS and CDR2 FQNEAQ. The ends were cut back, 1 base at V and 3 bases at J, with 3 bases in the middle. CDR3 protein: CASSLVDTGELFF. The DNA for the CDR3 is TGTGCCAGCAGCTTAGTCGACACCGGGGAGCTGTTTTTT.

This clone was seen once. CDR3 protein: CASSQDPVTATNEKLFF. The CDR3 DNA reads TGTGCCAGCAGCCAAGATCCGGTCACCGCAACTAATGAAAAACTGTTTTTT. The chain employs TRBV4-2 and TRBJ1-4; no clear D. Per the germline V gene, CDR1 is LGHNA and CDR2 is YNFKEQ. Trimming stripped 0 bases from V and 0 bases from J, with 11 bases between. CDR3 length: 17 amino acids.

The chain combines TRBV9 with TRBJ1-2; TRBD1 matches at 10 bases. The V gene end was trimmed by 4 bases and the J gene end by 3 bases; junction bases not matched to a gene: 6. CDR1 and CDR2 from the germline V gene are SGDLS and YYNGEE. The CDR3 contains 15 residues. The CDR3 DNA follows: TGTGCCAGCAGCCTCGACAGGGGGCAGGACTATGGCTACACCTTC. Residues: CASSLDRGQDYGYTF.

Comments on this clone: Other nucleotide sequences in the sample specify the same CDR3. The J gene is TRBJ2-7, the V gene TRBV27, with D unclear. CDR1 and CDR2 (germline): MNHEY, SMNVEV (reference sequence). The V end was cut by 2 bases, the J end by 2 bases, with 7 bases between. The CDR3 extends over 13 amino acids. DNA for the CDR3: TGTGCCAGCAGTTTAGGGCCGGCCTACGAGCAGTACTTC. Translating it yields CASSLGPAYEQYF.

CDR3 residues: CASSSPTGVNTGELFF. The CDR3 bases are TGTGCCAGCAGCTCACCGACAGGGGTGAACACCGGGGAGCTGTTTTTT. The chain carries TRBV5-5 and TRBJ2-2; 8 nucleotides line up with TRBD1. The CDR3 is 16 amino acids. Germline values: CDR1 SGHKS, CDR2 YYEKEE (reference sequence). The V and J ends lost 3 bases and 1 base, in that order; junction bases with no gene match: 5.